This TCR beta chain was sequenced for a study of T cell changes during pregnancy in multiple sclerosis. J gave up 4 bases and V 5 bases, and 8 bases lay outside the gene matches. Germline loops: CDR1 LNHDA, CDR2 SQIVND (reference sequence). There are 16 residues in the CDR3. TCRdb's copy holds only in-frame clones and misses some; the assay was immunoSEQ multiplex PCR. The table records 65,000 to 75,000 clones, roughly 92% of them present only once. The material sequenced was peripheral blood, taken after pregnancy. The clonotype originates from a female donor in good health, enrolled as a control in a pregnancy study. V gene TRBV19 combines with J gene TRBJ2-5; 12 positions agree with TRBD2. The CDR3 DNA follows: TGTGCCAGTAGTGAGACTAGCGGGGGAGGTGGAGAGACCCAGTACTTC. Translation: CASSETSGGGGETQYF.